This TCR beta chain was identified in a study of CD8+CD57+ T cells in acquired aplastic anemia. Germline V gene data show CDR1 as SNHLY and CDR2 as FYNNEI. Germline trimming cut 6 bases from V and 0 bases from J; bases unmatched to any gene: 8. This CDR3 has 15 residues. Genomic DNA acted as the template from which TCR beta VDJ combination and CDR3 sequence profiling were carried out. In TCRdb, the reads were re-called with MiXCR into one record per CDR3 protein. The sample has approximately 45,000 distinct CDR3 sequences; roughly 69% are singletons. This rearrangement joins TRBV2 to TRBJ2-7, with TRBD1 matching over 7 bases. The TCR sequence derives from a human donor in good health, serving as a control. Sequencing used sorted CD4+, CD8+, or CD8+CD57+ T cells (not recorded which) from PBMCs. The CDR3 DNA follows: TGTGCCAGCAGACGATCCGGGACAGCCTCCTACGAGCAGTACTTC. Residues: CASRRSGTASYEQYF.